The next 32 T cell receptor beta chains were all read from a single sample in a study of regulatory T cells in long-lasting Graves disease. Arm-PCR of CDR3 regions and iRepertoire HTBI primers were used to build TCR beta libraries. Via MiXCR, TCRdb re-called the multiplex PCR reads, giving one row per CDR3 protein. The sample contains approximately 440,000 distinct CDR3 sequences, about 17% of which appear only once. Time point indicated: newly diagnosed GD, antithyroid drugs for less than 3 months. PBMC-extracted RNA yielded the TCR library. The same data also went into a second study, on T cells in Graves' hyperthyroidism and ophthalmopathy.

Sequences were derived from peripheral blood mononuclear cells (PBMCs), sampled at new diagnosis, from a patient treated with antithyroid drugs. The receptor source for this set is a man aged 35 to 55 with Graves disease.

V and J are TRBV4-2 and TRBJ2-7, with 8 bases lining up with TRBD2. The CDR3 consists of 15 residues. Losses at the gene ends were 3 bases for V and 0 bases for J; bases not matched to a gene: 4. Germline V gives CDR1 LGHNA, CDR2 YNFKEQ. The CDR3, as DNA: TGTGCCAGCAGCCATCTAACTAGCGGCTCCTACGAGCAGTACTTC. This translates into CASSHLTSGSYEQYF.

J is TRBJ2-1 and V is TRBV24-1; 13 bases line up with TRBD2. This CDR3 has 15 residues. Trimming cost V 4 bases and J 4 bases; bases outside gene matches: 0. The germline gives CDR1 KGHDR, CDR2 SFDVKD. CDR3 sequence (DNA): TGTGCCACCAGTGAGACTAGCGGGAGGTACAATGAGCAGTTCTTC. Amino acids: CATSETSGRYNEQFF.

This clonotype showed up many times. This chain uses TRBV7-9 with TRBJ1-1, with TRBD1 matching 11 bases. This CDR3 has 16 residues. Unmatched junction bases numbered 3, after V lost 3 bases and J lost 0 bases. Germline CDR1 is SEHNR and CDR2 is FQNEAQ (reference sequence). Here the CDR3 reads CASSFGQGAMNTEAFF. The CDR3 DNA follows: TGTGCCAGCAGCTTTGGACAGGGGGCAATGAACACTGAAGCTTTCTTT. Full variable domain (outside the CDR3, taken from reference TRBV7-9 and TRBJ1-1): DTGVSQNPRHKITKRGQNVTFRCDPISEHNRLYWYRQTLGQGPEFLTYFQNEAQLEKSRLLSDRFSAERPKGSFSTLEIQRTEQGDSAMYLCASSFGQGAMNTEAFFGQGTRLTVV.

This clonotype was detected many times. The gene calls are TRBV30 and TRBJ2-1, with 12 bases fitting TRBD2. V lost 2 bases, J lost 5 bases, and 7 bases stayed unmatched. The germline V gene encodes CDR1 GTSNPN and CDR2 SVGIG (reference sequence). This CDR3 spans 16 amino acids. This chain's CDR3 is CAWSFTSGRWDNEQFF. The CDR3 region has the DNA TGTGCCTGGAGTTTCACTAGCGGGAGGTGGGACAATGAGCAGTTCTTC.

This clonotype was counted at least ten times. The chain carries TRBV6-2 or TRBV6-3 and TRBJ2-7; TRBD1 aligns across 7 bases. There are 14 residues in the CDR3. V gave up 2 bases and J gave up 1 base; unmatched junction bases: 2. Per germline, CDR1 MNHEY and CDR2 SVGEGT. CDR3 residues: CASSYGRGSYEQYF. The DNA for the CDR3 is TGTGCCAGCAGTTACGGCAGGGGGTCCTACGAGCAGTACTTC.

Note on this clonotype: A clone one base away is much larger, so this may be a read error. V and J are TRBV6-2 or TRBV6-3 and TRBJ1-1, with D unresolved. The CDR3 runs to 11 residues. V gave up 5 bases and J gave up 5 bases, with 6 bases separating them. Germline assignment: CDR1 MNHEY and CDR2 SVGEGT. The CDR3 loop is CASSDGTEAFF. CDR3 sequence (DNA): TGTGCCAGCAGTGACGGGACTGAAGCTTTCTTT.

Turning to this clonotype: A much larger clone lies one base from this, so it may be a read error. This chain links TRBV6-5 with TRBJ2-7; D is ambiguous. The CDR3 spans 13 residues. CDR1 is MNHEY, CDR2 SVGAGI, per germline. The CDR3 coding sequence is TGTGTCAGCAGTTACTCGACAAGCTACGAGCAGTACTTC. Protein sequence: CVSSYSTSYEQYF.

This clonotype has only a few counts. This chain joins TRBV6-5 and TRBJ2-2; D might be TRBD2 (6 bases). Germline values: CDR1 MNHEY, CDR2 SVGAGI. The CDR3 contains 15 residues. The germline V and J ends were trimmed by 2 bases and 4 bases, with 11 bases remaining between them. In DNA form, the CDR3 reads TGTGCCAGCAGTTACGACCCGCGGGGCACCGGGGAGCTGTTTTTT. Translating it yields CASSYDPRGTGELFF.

The sample holds many counts of this clonotype. This sequence joins TRBV11-2 and TRBJ1-2; 10 bases agree with TRBD1. The CDR3 spans 17 residues. Germline V gives CDR1 SGHAT, CDR2 FQNNGV. With 3 bases clipped from V and 0 bases from J, the junction kept 7 bases outside the gene matches. CDR3 DNA sequence: TGTGCCAGCAGCTTTGGGACAGGGGACCGAGCTAACTATGGCTACACCTTC. Translated: CASSFGTGDRANYGYTF.

This clonotype was detected only a few times. The gene calls are TRBV7-9 and TRBJ2-2; tentatively, D is TRBD1 or TRBD2 (6 bases each). Trimming stripped 4 bases from V and 5 bases from J, with 17 bases between. This CDR3 has 16 amino acids. The germline V gene encodes CDR1 SEHNR and CDR2 FQNEAQ (reference sequence). The CDR3, as DNA: TGTGCCAGCAGCTATGCAGGGGAGGCGAGGACCGGGGAGCTGTTTTTT. Protein product: CASSYAGEARTGELFF.

This clonotype was observed many times. The chain couples TRBV28 to TRBJ2-5; tentative D call: TRBD2 (5 bases). V was cut by 5 bases and J by 2 bases, with 15 bases left in between. There are 15 residues in the CDR3. Germline CDR1 reads MDHEN; CDR2 reads SYDVKM. CDR3 in amino acids: CASSPYPGEQETQYF. CDR3 sequence (DNA): TGTGCCAGCAGTCCCTACCCCGGGGAACAAGAGACCCAGTACTTC.

This clonotype has ten or more counts. V and J are TRBV28 and TRBJ2-3, with D tentatively TRBD2 (5 bases). CDR3 length: 14 amino acids. From germline, CDR1 is MDHEN and CDR2 SYDVKM. The V and J ends lost 8 bases and 7 bases respectively, with 19 bases between them. CDR3 in DNA: TGTGCCAGCCGAAACCTACTAGTTACAAATACGCAGTATTTT. Translated: CASRNLLVTNTQYF.

The genes are TRBV10-3 and TRBJ1-3; D is unresolved. CDR1 is ENHRY, CDR2 SYGVKD, per germline. V was cut by 10 bases and J by 8 bases, with 12 bases left in between. The CDR3 extends over 11 amino acids. The CDR3, as DNA: TGTGCCACCACGGACCAGGACACCATATATTTT. Translated, it gives CATTDQDTIYF.

This clonotype was counted ten times or more. This chain joins TRBV6-2 or TRBV6-3 and TRBJ2-7; 12 positions agree with TRBD2. Germline lookup yields CDR1 MNHEY and CDR2 SVGEGT. V lost 6 bases and J lost 0; bases outside the gene matches: 6. This CDR3 has 16 amino acids. Written as DNA, the CDR3 is TGTGCCAGCAGGTCCGGACTAGCGGGGAGCTCCTACGAGCAGTACTTC. Residues: CASRSGLAGSSYEQYF.

This clonotype was seen many times. The chain couples TRBV6-1 to TRBJ1-2; D may be TRBD1 (5 bases). V was clipped by 8 bases and J by 3 bases, with 22 bases between them. The germline V gene has CDR1 MNHNS and CDR2 SASEGT. The CDR3 spans 16 residues. The CDR3 spells CASGGIRGPLHYGYTF. For the CDR3, the DNA is TGTGCCAGCGGGGGTATCCGTGGGCCTCTTCACTATGGCTACACCTTC.

The chain is built from TRBV7-9 and TRBJ2-4; tentative D call: TRBD2 (5 bases). V lost 5 bases and J 0 bases, leaving 11 bases between the germline ends. CDR3 length equals 15 residues. Germline V gene data show CDR1 as SEHNR and CDR2 as FQNEAQ (reference sequence). This CDR3 is CASSATGVAKNIQYF. CDR3 in DNA: TGTGCCAGCAGCGCAACCGGGGTAGCCAAAAACATTCAGTACTTC.

The genes are TRBV2 and TRBJ2-2, with TRBD1 identical over 10 bases. Unmatched junction bases numbered 9, after V lost 8 bases and J lost 9 bases. The CDR3 has 14 amino acids. Germline assignment: CDR1 SNHLY and CDR2 FYNNEI. The CDR3 protein is CASLGTGDVRELFF. The CDR3 bases are TGTGCCAGCCTCGGGACAGGGGACGTGCGGGAGCTGTTTTTT.

This clonotype was picked up a small number of times. The gene calls are TRBV19 and TRBJ2-7, with D maybe TRBD1 (5 bases). Per the germline V gene, CDR1 is LNHDA and CDR2 is SQIVND (reference sequence). This CDR3 contains 16 residues. The germline V and J ends were trimmed by 0 bases and 5 bases, with 17 bases remaining between them. The CDR3 nucleotides are TGTGCCAGTAGTATAGATCGAGACAGAGGAGTGAACGAGCAGTACTTC. Its protein product is CASSIDRDRGVNEQYF.

This clonotype was recorded a few times. The V call is TRBV19, the J call TRBJ2-2; D call uncertain. This CDR3 region has 16 residues. Trimming took 3 bases from V and 1 from J, leaving 12 bases between them. Germline lookup yields CDR1 LNHDA and CDR2 SQIVND (reference sequence). The CDR3: CASSMEQGRNTGELFF. The CDR3 nucleotides read TGTGCCAGTAGTATGGAGCAAGGAAGGAACACCGGGGAGCTGTTTTTT.

In its sample, this clonotype was seen many times. V is TRBV2 and J is TRBJ1-1; TRBD1 agrees at 7 bases. Per the germline V gene, CDR1 is SNHLY and CDR2 is FYNNEI. The CDR3 is 14 amino acids. With V trimmed by 6 bases and J by 1 base, 5 bases remained unmatched. CDR3 sequence: CASRPGQENTEAFF. The CDR3 DNA follows: TGTGCCAGCAGACCCGGACAGGAGAACACTGAAGCTTTCTTT. The full variable domain, in which reference TRBV2 and TRBJ1-1 provide the parts outside the CDR3, is EPEVTQTPSHQVTQMGQEVILRCVPISNHLYFYWYRQILGQKVEFLVSFYNNEISEKSEIFDDQFSVERPDGSNFTLKIRSTKLEDSAMYFCASRPGQENTEAFFGQGTRLTVV.

For this clonotype: The junction departs from the called germline gene at one end, perhaps through a read error. V usage is TRBV19 and J usage is TRBJ1-5; the D gene is possibly TRBD1 (5 bases). CDR3 length: 15 amino acids. Germline CDR1 and CDR2: LNHDA and SQIVND (reference sequence). The CDR3 region is CATGGGDGRNQSQHF. The CDR3 DNA sequence: TGTGCCACCGGGGGAGGGGATGGGCGCAATCAGTCCCAGCATTTT.

The CDR3 is CASGLARRQNTGELFF. The CDR3 DNA follows: TGTGCTAGTGGTTTGGCCCGCAGACAGAACACCGGGGAGCTGTTTTTT. The rearrangement uses TRBV12-5 and TRBJ2-2; D not certain. Germline CDR1 reads LGHNT; CDR2 reads FRNRAP. This CDR3 is built from 16 residues. Between the trimmed V and J ends, which lost 1 base and 1 base, there was a span of 10 bases.

The chain recombines TRBV29-1 with TRBJ2-6; possible D gene TRBD2, 6 bases. CDR1 and CDR2 (germline): SQVTM, ANQGSEA. The CDR3 is 13 amino acids. V gave up 8 bases and J gave up 2 bases, with 10 bases separating them. The CDR3 region is CSFREAGANVLTF. In nucleotides, the CDR3 is TGCAGCTTCAGGGAGGCTGGGGCCAACGTCCTGACTTTC. Combining the CDR3 with reference TRBV29-1 and TRBJ2-6 gives the whole variable domain SAVISQKPSRDICQRGTSLTIQCQVDSQVTMMFWYRQQPGQSLTLIATANQGSEATYESGFVIDKFPISRPNLTFSTLTVSNMSPEDSSIYLCSFREAGANVLTFGAGSRLTVL.

The chain couples TRBV7-9 to TRBJ1-4; D perhaps matches TRBD1 (6 bases). This CDR3 has 18 amino acids. Per the germline V gene, CDR1 is SEHNR and CDR2 is FQNEAQ (reference sequence). V lost 3 bases and J 8 bases, leaving 25 bases between the germline ends. CDR3 loop: CASSFGRGKSNRVEKLFF. As DNA, the CDR3 is TGTGCCAGCAGCTTCGGCAGGGGAAAAAGCAATCGGGTGGAAAAACTGTTTTTT.

The V call is TRBV20-1, the J call TRBJ2-3; D uncertain. Germline V lookup: CDR1 DFQATT, CDR2 SNEGSKA (reference sequence). This CDR3 comprises 15 residues. V was clipped by 5 bases and J by 0 bases, with 15 bases between them. The CDR3 here is CSAAVLGSSTDTQYF. In DNA, the CDR3 is TGCAGTGCTGCCGTTTTAGGGTCTAGCACAGATACGCAGTATTTT.

This clonotype was counted ten times or more. V and J are TRBV28 and TRBJ2-1; D is unclear. This CDR3 comprises 14 residues. The germline V gene encodes CDR1 MDHEN and CDR2 SYDVKM. The ends were cut back, 6 bases at V and 4 bases at J, with 13 bases in the middle. CDR3 protein: CASSPEADYNEQFF. In DNA form, the CDR3 reads TGTGCCAGCAGCCCAGAGGCGGATTACAATGAGCAGTTCTTC.

As concerns this clonotype: An end of the junction differs from the germline gene, which may be a read error. The chain joins TRBV3-1 to TRBJ2-1; 9 bases fit TRBD1. CDR1 and CDR2 (germline): LGHDT, YNNKEL (reference sequence). The CDR3 has 19 amino acids. CDR3 bases: TGTGCCAGCAGCCAAGAGGGGCCGGGACAGGGAGTCCCCTACAGTGAGCAGTTCTTC. It is translated as CASSQEGPGQGVPYSEQFF.

The sample holds many counts of this clonotype. The rearrangement joins TRBV18 to TRBJ2-5; D is uncertain. The CDR3 is 14 amino acids. V was clipped by 1 base and J by 3 bases, with 9 bases between them. Germline values: CDR1 KGHSH, CDR2 LQKENI. The CDR3 region has the DNA TGTGCCAGCTCACCACTTGCGGAGAAAGAGACCCAGTACTTC. This sequence encodes CASSPLAEKETQYF.

As for this clonotype: A far larger clone is a single base away, which makes a read error likely. The chain joins TRBV7-9 to TRBJ2-4; 12 bases agree with TRBD2. Germline CDR1 is SEHNR and CDR2 is FQNEAQ (reference sequence). The CDR3 is 16 residues long. Unmatched junction bases numbered 15, after V lost 5 bases and J lost 13 bases. CDR3 residues: CASSGGLAGSYNEQYF. Here the CDR3 DNA reads TGTGCCAGCAGCGGAGGACTAGCGGGATCCTACAATGAGCAGTACTTC.

This clonotype turned up a few times. At one of its ends the junction is not consistent with the germline gene, which may arise from a read error. The CDR3 sequence is CASSERPLSSCEQYF. CDR3 DNA: TGTGCCAGCAGTGAAAGACCCCTGAGCTCCTGCGAGCAGTACTTC. The gene calls are TRBV6-1 and TRBJ2-7; no clear D. CDR3 length: 15 amino acids. Germline CDR1 and CDR2: MNHNS and SASEGT.

The chain joins TRBV11-2 to TRBJ2-2, with TRBD1 identical over 9 bases. CDR3 length: 16 amino acids. Germline values: CDR1 SGHAT, CDR2 FQNNGV. The V gene end was trimmed by 3 bases and the J gene end by 6 bases; junction bases not matched to a gene: 8. The CDR3 reads CASSFTGGAGAGELFF. The CDR3 bases are TGTGCCAGCAGCTTTACAGGGGGCGCGGGCGCCGGGGAGCTGTTTTTT.

This clonotype was picked up many times. The V call is TRBV28, the J call TRBJ2-7; D ambiguous. Germline lookup yields CDR1 MDHEN and CDR2 SYDVKM. The CDR3 is 12 amino acids. V was trimmed by 1 base and J by 5 bases, leaving 6 bases between them. CDR3 protein: CASSLYQDEQYF. DNA of the CDR3: TGTGCCAGCAGTTTATATCAAGACGAGCAGTACTTC.